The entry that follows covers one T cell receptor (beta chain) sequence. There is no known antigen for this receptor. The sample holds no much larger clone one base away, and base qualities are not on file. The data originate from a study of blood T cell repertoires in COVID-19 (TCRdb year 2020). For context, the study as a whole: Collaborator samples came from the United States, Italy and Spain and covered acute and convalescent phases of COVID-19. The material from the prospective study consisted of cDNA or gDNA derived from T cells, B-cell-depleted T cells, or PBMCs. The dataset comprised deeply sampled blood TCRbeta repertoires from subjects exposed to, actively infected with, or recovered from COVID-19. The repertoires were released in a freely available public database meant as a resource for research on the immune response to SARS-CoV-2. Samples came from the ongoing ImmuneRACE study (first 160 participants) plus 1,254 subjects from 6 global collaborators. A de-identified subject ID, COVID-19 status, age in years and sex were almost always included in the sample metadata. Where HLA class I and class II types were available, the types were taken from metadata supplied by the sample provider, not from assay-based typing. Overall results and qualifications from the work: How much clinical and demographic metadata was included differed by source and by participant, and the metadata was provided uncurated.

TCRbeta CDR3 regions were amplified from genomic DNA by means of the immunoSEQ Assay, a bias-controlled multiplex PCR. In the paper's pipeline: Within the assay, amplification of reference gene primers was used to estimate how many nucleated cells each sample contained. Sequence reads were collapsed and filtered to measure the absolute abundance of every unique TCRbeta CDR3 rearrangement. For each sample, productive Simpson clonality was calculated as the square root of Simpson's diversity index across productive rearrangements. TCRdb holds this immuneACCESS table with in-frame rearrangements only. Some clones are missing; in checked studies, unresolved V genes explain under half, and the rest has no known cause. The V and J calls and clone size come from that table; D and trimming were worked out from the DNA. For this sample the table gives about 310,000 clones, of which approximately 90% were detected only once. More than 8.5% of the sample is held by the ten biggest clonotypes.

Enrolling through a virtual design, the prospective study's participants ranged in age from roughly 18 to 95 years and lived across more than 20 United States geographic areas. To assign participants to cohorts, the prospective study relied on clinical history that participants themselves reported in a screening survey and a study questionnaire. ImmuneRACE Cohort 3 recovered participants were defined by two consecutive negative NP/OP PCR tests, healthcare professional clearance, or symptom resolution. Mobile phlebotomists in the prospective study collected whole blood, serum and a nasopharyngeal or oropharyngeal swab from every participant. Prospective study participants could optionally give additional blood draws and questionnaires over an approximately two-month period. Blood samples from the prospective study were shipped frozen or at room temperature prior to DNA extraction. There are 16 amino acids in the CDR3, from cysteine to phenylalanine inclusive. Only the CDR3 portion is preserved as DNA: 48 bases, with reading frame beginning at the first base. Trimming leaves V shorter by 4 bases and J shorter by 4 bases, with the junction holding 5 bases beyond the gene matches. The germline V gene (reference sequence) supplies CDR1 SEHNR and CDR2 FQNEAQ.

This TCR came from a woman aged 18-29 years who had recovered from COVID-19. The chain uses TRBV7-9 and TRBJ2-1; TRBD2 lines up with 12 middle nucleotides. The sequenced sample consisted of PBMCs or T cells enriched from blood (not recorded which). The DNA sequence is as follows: TGTGCCAGCAGCTCCCCGACTAGCGGGGGTTACAATGAGCAGTTCTTC. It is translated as CASSSPTSGGYNEQFF.